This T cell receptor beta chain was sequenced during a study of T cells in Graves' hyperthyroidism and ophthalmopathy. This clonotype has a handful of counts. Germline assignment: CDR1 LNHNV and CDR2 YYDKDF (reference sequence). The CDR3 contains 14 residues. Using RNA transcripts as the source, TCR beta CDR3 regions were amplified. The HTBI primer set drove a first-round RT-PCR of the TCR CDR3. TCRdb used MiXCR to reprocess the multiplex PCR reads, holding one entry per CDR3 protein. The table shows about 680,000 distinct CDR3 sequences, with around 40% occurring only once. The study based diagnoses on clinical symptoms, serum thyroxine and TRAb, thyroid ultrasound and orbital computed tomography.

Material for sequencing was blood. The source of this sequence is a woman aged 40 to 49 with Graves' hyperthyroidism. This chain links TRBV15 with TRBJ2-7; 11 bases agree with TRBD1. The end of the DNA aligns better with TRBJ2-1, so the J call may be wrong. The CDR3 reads CATSSGQGAYEQFF. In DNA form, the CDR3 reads TGTGCCACCAGCAGCGGACAGGGGGCCTATGAGCAGTTCTTC.